One sample yielded the 21 T cell receptor beta chains listed below, sequenced in a study of prognosis after radiotherapy for stage I lung cancer. Starting from genomic DNA, TCR beta CDR3 was amplified through two-round multiplex PCR. Primers (each specific to one TRBV or TRBJ gene) were used in first-round PCR. TCRdb independently ran MiXCR on the multiplex PCR reads; one entry per CDR3 protein. The table shows about 8,500 distinct CDR3 sequences, with 62% occurring only once. The sample was PBMCs, taken before or after stereotactic body radiation therapy (not recorded which). These receptors all come from a donor over 45 with non-small cell lung cancer.

Turning to this clonotype: Given a much more abundant clone one base away, this may be a read error. The gene calls are TRBV27 and TRBJ1-1; D is unclear. This CDR3 contains 12 residues. V lost 7 bases and J lost 4, with 10 bases in between. CDR1 and CDR2 from the germline V gene are MNHEY and SMNVEV (reference sequence). The CDR3 loop is CASIKLGTEAFF. CDR3 nucleotides: TGTGCCAGCATCAAGCTAGGCACTGAAGCTTTCTTT.

This clonotype was counted only a few times. The chain couples TRBV27 to TRBJ1-6, with D maybe TRBD1 (5 bases). Germline V gives CDR1 MNHEY, CDR2 SMNVEV (reference sequence). This CDR3 has 14 residues. V was cut by 6 bases and J by 6 bases, with 12 bases left in between. In nucleotides, the CDR3 is TGTGCCAGCAGGGCGGGACGGTTTAATTCACCCCTCCACTTT. Amino acids: CASRAGRFNSPLHF.

This clonotype is deemed medium-sized (0.01 to 0.1%). The rearrangement joins TRBV4-1 to TRBJ1-1; D unclear. Germline CDR1 reads MGHRA; CDR2 reads YSYEKL. V gave up 4 bases and J gave up 5 bases, with 11 bases separating them. This CDR3 comprises 13 residues. CDR3 bases: TGCGCCAGCAGCCCTAGAGAGGTTACTGAAGCTTTCTTT. Protein sequence: CASSPREVTEAFF.

The chain combines TRBV6-1 with TRBJ2-2, with 9 bases aligning to TRBD2. V dropped 5 bases and J dropped 0; count of bases not matched to a gene: 10. The CDR3 spans 18 residues. From germline, CDR1 is MNHNS and CDR2 SASEGT. CDR3 protein: CASSSRRGGSANTGELFF. CDR3 bases: TGTGCCAGCAGTTCTCGGCGGGGGGGCAGCGCGAACACCGGGGAGCTGTTTTTT.

By share of the sample, this clonotype is medium-sized. The V and J genes are TRBV20-1 and TRBJ2-1; D not resolved. From germline, CDR1 is DFQATT and CDR2 SNEGSKA (reference sequence). The CDR3 is 15 amino acids. Trimming removed 5 bases at V and 0 bases at J, with 14 bases between. The chain's CDR3 is CSARNPRSSYNEQFF. CDR3 sequence (DNA): TGCAGTGCTCGAAACCCCCGAAGCTCCTACAATGAGCAGTTCTTC.

This clonotype was counted at least ten times. The chain recombines TRBV3-1 with TRBJ2-5; D uncertain. Trimming cost V 5 bases and J 1 base, with 5 bases left between them. This CDR3 comprises 12 residues. Germline CDR1 and CDR2: LGHDT and YNNKEL (reference sequence). The CDR3 nucleotides are TGTGCCAGCAGCTCCTTCCAAGAGACCCAGTACTTC. Translation: CASSSFQETQYF.

This clonotype was seen just once. The V gene is TRBV28, the J gene TRBJ1-5, with a tentative D call TRBD1 (6 bases). The CDR3 consists of 14 residues. The germline CDR1 and CDR2 sequences are MDHEN and SYDVKM. The V end was cut by 8 bases, the J end by 7 bases, with 18 bases between. The CDR3 bases are TGTGCCAGCTGTGTGGCAGGGGTGAGGCAGCCCCAGCATTTT. It translates to CASCVAGVRQPQHF.

In DNA form, the CDR3 reads TGTGCCAGCAGCCCCCAAGCGAACTACAATGAGCAGTTCTTC. This encodes CASSPQANYNEQFF. The rearrangement uses TRBV12-3 or TRBV12-4 and TRBJ2-1; D not resolved. The V and J ends lost 6 bases and 3 bases respectively, with 12 bases between them. The CDR3 has 14 residues.

The rearrangement links TRBV20-1 to TRBJ1-2, with D possibly being TRBD1 (5 bases). The V end lost 4 bases, the J end lost 10 bases, and 13 bases lay between the germline ends. Germline V gene data show CDR1 as DFQATT and CDR2 as SNEGSKA (reference sequence). The CDR3 loop spans 11 amino acids. As DNA, the CDR3 is TGCAGTGCTAAGTCGGGACTATCCTACACCTTC. This translates into CSAKSGLSYTF.

This clonotype qualifies as medium-sized (0.01 to 0.1%). The chain uses TRBV5-1 and TRBJ2-3; 11 positions match TRBD2. V gave up 2 bases and J gave up 4 bases; unmatched junction bases: 6. Germline CDR1 reads SGHRS; CDR2 reads YFSETQ. There are 16 residues in the CDR3. The CDR3 nucleotides are TGCGCCAGCAGCTTCACTAGCGGGAGAAGATCAGATACGCAGTATTTT. Amino acid sequence: CASSFTSGRRSDTQYF.

The rearrangement joins TRBV11-3 to TRBJ1-2; no clear D. The CDR3 covers 14 residues. V was trimmed by 1 base and J by 0 bases, leaving 6 bases between them. The germline gives CDR1 SGHNT, CDR2 YENEEA. CDR3 residues: CASSLGRTNYGYTF. CDR3 bases: TGTGCCAGCAGCTTAGGGCGGACTAACTATGGCTACACCTTC.

Turning to this clonotype: The junction shows a germline mismatch at one end, possibly a read error. V is TRBV2 and J is TRBJ1-3; tentatively, D is TRBD1 (6 bases). This CDR3 has 14 residues. Germline assignment: CDR1 SNHLY and CDR2 FYNNEI. CDR3 nucleotides: TGTACCAGCCGAACAACAGGGTTCGGAAACACCATATATTTT. As protein: CTSRTTGFGNTIYF.

J is TRBJ2-7 and V is TRBV5-1, with TRBD1 identical over 8 bases. Germline V lookup: CDR1 SGHRS, CDR2 YFSETQ. Germline trimming cut 0 bases from V and 7 bases from J; bases unmatched to any gene: 15. The CDR3 covers 17 residues. CDR3 sequence reads: CASSLAGSPGGMGEQYF. The CDR3 bases are TGCGCCAGCAGCTTGGCCGGCAGTCCAGGGGGCATGGGGGAGCAGTACTTC. Based on the CDR3 plus reference TRBV5-1 and TRBJ2-7, the full variable domain is KAGVTQTPRYLIKTRGQQVTLSCSPISGHRSVSWYQQTPGQGLQFLFEYFSETQRNKGNFPGRFSGRQFSNSRSEMNVSTLELGDSALYLCASSLAGSPGGMGEQYFGPGTRLTVT.

Concerning this clonotype: The junction shows a germline mismatch at one end, possibly a read error. This chain joins TRBV7-9 and TRBJ1-5, with a possible D match to TRBD1 (6 bases). CDR1 is SEHNR and CDR2 is FQNEAQ in the germline V gene (reference sequence). The CDR3 is made up of 15 amino acids. The CDR3 DNA sequence: TGTGCCAGCAGCTTGTGGGGCAGGGGCAATCAGCTCCAGCATTTT. Its protein is CASSLWGRGNQLQHF. Combining the CDR3 with reference TRBV7-9 and TRBJ1-5 gives the whole variable domain DTGVSQNPRHKITKRGQNVTFRCDPISEHNRLYWYRQTLGQGPEFLTYFQNEAQLEKSRLLSDRFSAERPKGSFSTLEIQRTEQGDSAMYLCASSLWGRGNQLQHFGDGTRLSIL.

By frequency in the sample, this clonotype is medium-sized. CDR3 sequence: CASSLAQPETQYF. DNA of the CDR3: TGTGCCAGCAGTTTAGCCCAACCGGAGACCCAGTACTTC. The chain recombines TRBV12-3 or TRBV12-4 with TRBJ2-5; D call uncertain. The CDR3 covers 13 residues. V lost 0 bases and J 5 bases, leaving 7 bases between the germline ends.

The genes are TRBV11-3 and TRBJ1-5; 7 bases map to TRBD1. The length of the CDR3 is 19 residues. Germline CDR1 SGHNT, CDR2 YENEEA. V lost 3 bases, J lost 0 bases, and 14 bases stayed unmatched. CDR3 protein: CASSFSGQGVLYSNQPQHF. CDR3 nucleotide sequence: TGTGCCAGCAGCTTTTCGGGGCAGGGGGTTCTTTATAGCAATCAGCCCCAGCATTTT. Supplemented by reference TRBV11-3 and TRBJ1-5, the full variable domain reads EAGVVQSPRYKIIEKKQPVAFWCNPISGHNTLYWYLQNLGQGPELLIRYENEEAVDDSQLPKDRFSAERLKGVDSTLKIQPAELGDSAVYLCASSFSGQGVLYSNQPQHFGDGTRLSIL.

In its sample, this clonotype ranks as medium-sized. The chain uses TRBV2 and TRBJ1-1; D is uncertain. Germline CDR1 SNHLY, CDR2 FYNNEI. The CDR3 consists of 13 residues. Trimming pared 3 bases from V and 1 base from J, leaving 6 bases between. As DNA, the CDR3 is TGTGCCAGCAGTGATGGGAGGAACACTGAAGCTTTCTTT. Encoded protein: CASSDGRNTEAFF. Based on the CDR3 plus reference TRBV2 and TRBJ1-1, the full variable domain is EPEVTQTPSHQVTQMGQEVILRCVPISNHLYFYWYRQILGQKVEFLVSFYNNEISEKSEIFDDQFSVERPDGSNFTLKIRSTKLEDSAMYFCASSDGRNTEAFFGQGTRLTVV.

By proportion, this clonotype is medium-sized. The chain joins TRBV24-1 to TRBJ2-7; no clear D. Between the trimmed V and J ends, which lost 3 bases and 7 bases, there was a span of 12 bases. Germline values: CDR1 KGHDR, CDR2 SFDVKD. The CDR3 contains 13 residues. CDR3 residues: CATSDGVSGEQYF. The CDR3 DNA reads as TGTGCCACCAGTGATGGGGTATCAGGTGAGCAGTACTTC.

As concerns this clonotype: This probably arose from a read error, given a far larger clone one base away. V usage is TRBV14 and J usage is TRBJ2-1; D gene uncertain. The DNA end lines up better with TRBJ2-4; the J call may be wrong. The CDR3 sequence is 13 residues long. Germline V gene data show CDR1 as SGHDN and CDR2 as FVKESK. The CDR3 bases are TGTGCCAGCAGCCTTAGGCGTGCCTACGATCAGTACTTC. It codes for CASSLRRAYDQYF.

This clonotype appeared many times. The chain combines TRBV30 with TRBJ2-5; D is undetermined. Trimming cost V 3 bases and J 6 bases, with 14 bases left between them. Germline V gene data show CDR1 as GTSNPN and CDR2 as SVGIG (reference sequence). The CDR3 spans 13 residues. DNA for the CDR3: TGTGCCTGGAGCCGGGTAATCGGAAAGACCCAGTACTTC. This sequence encodes CAWSRVIGKTQYF.

This chain links TRBV20-1 with TRBJ2-6; unclear D gene. CDR1 and CDR2 from the germline V gene are DFQATT and SNEGSKA (reference sequence). The CDR3 runs to 13 residues. With 3 bases removed from V and 1 base from J, the gap between germline ends came to 4 bases. CDR3 loop: CSASPSGANVLTF. The CDR3 DNA reads as TGCAGTGCTAGCCCTTCTGGGGCCAACGTCCTGACTTTC.